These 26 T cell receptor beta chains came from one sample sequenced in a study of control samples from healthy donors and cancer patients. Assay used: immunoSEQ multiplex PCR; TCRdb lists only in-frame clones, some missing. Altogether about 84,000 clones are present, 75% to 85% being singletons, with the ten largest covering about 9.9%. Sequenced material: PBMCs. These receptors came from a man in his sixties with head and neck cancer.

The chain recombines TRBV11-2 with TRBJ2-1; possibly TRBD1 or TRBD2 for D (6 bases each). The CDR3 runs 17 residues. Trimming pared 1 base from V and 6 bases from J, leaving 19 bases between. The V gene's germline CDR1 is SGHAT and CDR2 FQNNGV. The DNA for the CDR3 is TGTGCCAGCAGCTTAGCGCCCGGGACACGGGAGACCAATGAGCAGTTCTTC. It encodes CASSLAPGTRETNEQFF.

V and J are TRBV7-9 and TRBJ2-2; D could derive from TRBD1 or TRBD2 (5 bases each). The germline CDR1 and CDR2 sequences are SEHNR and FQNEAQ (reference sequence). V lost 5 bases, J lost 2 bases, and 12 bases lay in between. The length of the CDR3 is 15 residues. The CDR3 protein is CASSVGASNTGELFF. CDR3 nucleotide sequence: TGTGCCAGCAGCGTCGGGGCTAGTAACACCGGGGAGCTGTTTTTT.

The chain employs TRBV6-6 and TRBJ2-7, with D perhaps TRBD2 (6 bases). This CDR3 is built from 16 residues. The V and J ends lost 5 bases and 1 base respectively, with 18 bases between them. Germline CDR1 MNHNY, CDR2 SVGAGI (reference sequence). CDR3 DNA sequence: TGTGCCAGCAGTCGGATCGCGGGCGGGGCTTCCTACGAGCAGTACTTC. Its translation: CASSRIAGGASYEQYF.

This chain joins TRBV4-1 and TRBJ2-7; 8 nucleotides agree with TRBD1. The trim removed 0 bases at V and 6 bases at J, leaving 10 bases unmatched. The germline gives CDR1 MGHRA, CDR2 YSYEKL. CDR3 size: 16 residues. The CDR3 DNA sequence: TGCGCCAGCAGCCAAGATGTGGGGGCAGGGGGCGTCGAGCAGTACTTC. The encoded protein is CASSQDVGAGGVEQYF.

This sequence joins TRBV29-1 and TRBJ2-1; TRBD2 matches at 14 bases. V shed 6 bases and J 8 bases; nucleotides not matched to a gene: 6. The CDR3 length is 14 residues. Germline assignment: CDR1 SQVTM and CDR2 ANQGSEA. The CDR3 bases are TGCAGCGTAGAACTGGGACTAGCGGGAGATGAGCAGTTCTTC. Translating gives CSVELGLAGDEQFF.

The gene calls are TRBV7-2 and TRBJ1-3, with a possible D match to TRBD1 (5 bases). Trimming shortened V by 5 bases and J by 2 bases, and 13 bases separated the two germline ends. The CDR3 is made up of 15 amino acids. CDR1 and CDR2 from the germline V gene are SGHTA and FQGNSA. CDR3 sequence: CASSLMAGTGNTIYF. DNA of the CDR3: TGTGCCAGCAGCCTAATGGCAGGGACTGGAAACACCATATATTTT.

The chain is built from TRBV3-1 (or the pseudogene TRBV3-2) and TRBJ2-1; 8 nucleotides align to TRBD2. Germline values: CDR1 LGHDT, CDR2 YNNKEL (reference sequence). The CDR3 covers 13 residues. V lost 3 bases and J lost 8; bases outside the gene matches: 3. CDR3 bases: TGTGCCAGCAGCCACCTCGGGGGGGATGAGCAGTTCTTC. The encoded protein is CASSHLGGDEQFF.

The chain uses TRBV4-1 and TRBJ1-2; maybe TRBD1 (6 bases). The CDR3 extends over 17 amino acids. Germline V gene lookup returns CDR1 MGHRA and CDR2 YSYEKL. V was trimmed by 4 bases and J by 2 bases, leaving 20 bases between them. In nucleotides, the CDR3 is TGCGCCAGCAGCCCAGGGGTCGGACAAGGTCGGAACTATGGCTACACCTTC. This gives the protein CASSPGVGQGRNYGYTF.

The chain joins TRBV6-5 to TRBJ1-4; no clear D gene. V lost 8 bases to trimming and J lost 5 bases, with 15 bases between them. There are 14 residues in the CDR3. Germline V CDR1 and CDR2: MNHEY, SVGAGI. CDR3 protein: CASGLNSRNEKLFF. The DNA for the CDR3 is TGTGCCAGCGGACTTAACAGCAGGAATGAAAAACTGTTTTTT.

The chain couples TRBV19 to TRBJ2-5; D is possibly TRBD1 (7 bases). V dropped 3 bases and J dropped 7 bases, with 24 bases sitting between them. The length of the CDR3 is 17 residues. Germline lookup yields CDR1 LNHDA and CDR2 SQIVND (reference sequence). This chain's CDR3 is CASSMLGGDSGSGTQYF. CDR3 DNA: TGTGCCAGTAGTATGTTGGGCGGGGACAGCGGTTCGGGGACCCAGTACTTC. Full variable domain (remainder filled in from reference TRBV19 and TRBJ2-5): DGGITQSPKYLFRKEGQNVTLSCEQNLNHDAMYWYRQDPGQGLRLIYYSQIVNDFQKGDIAEGYSVSREKKESFPLTVTSAQKNPTAFYLCASSMLGGDSGSGTQYFGPGTRLLVL.

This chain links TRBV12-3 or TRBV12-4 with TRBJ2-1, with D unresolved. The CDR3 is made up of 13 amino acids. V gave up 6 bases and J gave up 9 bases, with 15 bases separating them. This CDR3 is CASRADGVGEQFF. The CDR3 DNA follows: TGTGCCAGCAGGGCGGATGGAGTAGGTGAGCAGTTCTTC.

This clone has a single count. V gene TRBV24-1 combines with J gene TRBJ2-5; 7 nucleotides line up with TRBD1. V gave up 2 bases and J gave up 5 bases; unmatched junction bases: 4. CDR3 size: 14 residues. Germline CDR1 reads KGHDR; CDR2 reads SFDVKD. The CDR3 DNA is TGTGCCACCAGTGATTCAGGACAGGTTGAGACCCAGTACTTC. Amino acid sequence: CATSDSGQVETQYF.

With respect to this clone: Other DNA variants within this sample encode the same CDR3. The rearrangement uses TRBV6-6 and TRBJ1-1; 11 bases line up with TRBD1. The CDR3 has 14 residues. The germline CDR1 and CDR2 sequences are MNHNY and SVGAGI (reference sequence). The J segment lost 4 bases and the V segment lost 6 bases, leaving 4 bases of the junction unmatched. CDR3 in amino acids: CASRDRGRVTEAFF. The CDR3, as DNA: TGTGCCAGCAGGGACAGGGGGCGGGTCACTGAAGCTTTCTTT.

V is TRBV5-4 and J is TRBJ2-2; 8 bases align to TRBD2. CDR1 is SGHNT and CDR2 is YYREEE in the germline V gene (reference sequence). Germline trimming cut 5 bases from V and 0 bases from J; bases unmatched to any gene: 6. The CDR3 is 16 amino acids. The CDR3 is CASSFLAGTNTGELFF. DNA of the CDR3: TGTGCCAGCAGTTTCTTAGCGGGAACGAACACCGGGGAGCTGTTTTTT. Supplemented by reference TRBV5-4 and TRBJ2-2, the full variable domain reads ETGVTQSPTHLIKTRGQQVTLRCSSQSGHNTVSWYQQALGQGPQFIFQYYREEENGRGNFPPRFSGLQFPNYSSELNVNALELDDSALYLCASSFLAGTNTGELFFGEGSRLTVL.

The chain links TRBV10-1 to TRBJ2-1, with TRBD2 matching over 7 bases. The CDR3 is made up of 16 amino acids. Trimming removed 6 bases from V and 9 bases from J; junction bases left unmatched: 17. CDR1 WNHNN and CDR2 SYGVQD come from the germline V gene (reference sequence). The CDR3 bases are TGCGCCAGCAGCCGGACCGGGACTACTCTTGGGGGTGAGCAGTTCTTC. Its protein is CASSRTGTTLGGEQFF.

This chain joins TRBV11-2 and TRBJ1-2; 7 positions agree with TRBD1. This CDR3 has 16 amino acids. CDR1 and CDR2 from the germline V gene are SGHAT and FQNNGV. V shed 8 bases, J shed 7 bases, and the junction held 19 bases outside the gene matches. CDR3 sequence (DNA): TGTGCCAGCGGGGGACAGTTTCTAGGCGCAGTGGGTGGCTACACCTTC. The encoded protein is CASGGQFLGAVGGYTF.

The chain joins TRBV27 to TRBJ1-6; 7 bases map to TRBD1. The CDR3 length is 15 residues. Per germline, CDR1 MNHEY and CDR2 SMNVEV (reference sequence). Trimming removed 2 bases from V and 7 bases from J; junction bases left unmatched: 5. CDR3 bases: TGTGCCAGCAGTTTAATCAGGGACAGAAATTCACCCCTCCACTTT. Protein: CASSLIRDRNSPLHF.

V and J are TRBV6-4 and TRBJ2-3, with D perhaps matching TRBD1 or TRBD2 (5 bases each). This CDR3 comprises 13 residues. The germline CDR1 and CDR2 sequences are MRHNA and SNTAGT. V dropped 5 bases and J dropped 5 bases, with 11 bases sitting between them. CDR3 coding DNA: TGTGCCAGCAGTCCCGGGACGGTAGATACGCAGTATTTT. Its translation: CASSPGTVDTQYF.

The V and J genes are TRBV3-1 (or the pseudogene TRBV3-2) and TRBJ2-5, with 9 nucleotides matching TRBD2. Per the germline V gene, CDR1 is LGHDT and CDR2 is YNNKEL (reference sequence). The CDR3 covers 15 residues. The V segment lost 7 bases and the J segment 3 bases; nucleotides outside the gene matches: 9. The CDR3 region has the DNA TGTGCCAGCACCAAATTAGCGGGAGAAAAAGAGACCCAGTACTTC. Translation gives CASTKLAGEKETQYF.

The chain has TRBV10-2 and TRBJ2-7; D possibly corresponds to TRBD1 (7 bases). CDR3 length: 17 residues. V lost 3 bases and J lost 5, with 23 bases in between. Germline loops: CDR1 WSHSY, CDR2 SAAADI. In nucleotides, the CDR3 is TGCGCCAGCAGTGATGTACGTGCGGGAAGGGGGCGCGACGAGCAGTACTTC. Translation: CASSDVRAGRGRDEQYF.

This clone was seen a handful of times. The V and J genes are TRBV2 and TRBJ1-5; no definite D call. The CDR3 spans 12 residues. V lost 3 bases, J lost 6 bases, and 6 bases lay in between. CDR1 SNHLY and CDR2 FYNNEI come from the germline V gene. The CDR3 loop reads CASSDGGQPQHF. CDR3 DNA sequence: TGTGCCAGCAGTGATGGAGGTCAGCCCCAGCATTTT.

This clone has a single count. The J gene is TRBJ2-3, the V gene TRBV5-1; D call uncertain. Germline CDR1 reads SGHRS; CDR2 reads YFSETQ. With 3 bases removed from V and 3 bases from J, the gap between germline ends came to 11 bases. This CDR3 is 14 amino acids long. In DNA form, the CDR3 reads TGCGCCAGCAGCTCTTTGGACGGGACAGATACGCAGTATTTT. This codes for CASSSLDGTDTQYF.

This CDR3 reads CSVEYRATGELFF. In nucleotides, the CDR3 is TGCAGCGTTGAGTACCGGGCCACCGGGGAGCTGTTTTTT. The rearrangement joins TRBV29-1 to TRBJ2-2; D remains unclear. The germline V and J ends were trimmed by 3 bases and 4 bases, with 9 bases remaining between them. Germline CDR1 reads SQVTM; CDR2 reads ANQGSEA. The length of the CDR3 is 13 residues.

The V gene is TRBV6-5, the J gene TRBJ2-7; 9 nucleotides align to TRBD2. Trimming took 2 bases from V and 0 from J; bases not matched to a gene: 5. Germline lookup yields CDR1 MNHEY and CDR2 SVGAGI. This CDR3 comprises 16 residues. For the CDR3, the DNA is TGTGCCAGCAGTTACATGACTAGCGGAAGCTCCTACGAGCAGTACTTC. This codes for CASSYMTSGSSYEQYF.

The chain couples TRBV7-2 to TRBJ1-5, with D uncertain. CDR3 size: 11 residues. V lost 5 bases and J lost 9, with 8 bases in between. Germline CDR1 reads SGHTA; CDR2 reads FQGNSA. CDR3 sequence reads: CASSDPGPQHF. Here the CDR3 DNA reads TGTGCCAGCAGCGACCCTGGGCCCCAGCATTTT.

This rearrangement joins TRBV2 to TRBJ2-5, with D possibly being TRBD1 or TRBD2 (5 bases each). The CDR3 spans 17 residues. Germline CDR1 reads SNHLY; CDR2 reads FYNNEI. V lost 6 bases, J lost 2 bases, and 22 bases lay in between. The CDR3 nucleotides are TGTGCCAGCAGGGTTGGGGGACGGCTTTGGGTGCAAGAGACCCAGTACTTC. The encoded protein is CASRVGGRLWVQETQYF.